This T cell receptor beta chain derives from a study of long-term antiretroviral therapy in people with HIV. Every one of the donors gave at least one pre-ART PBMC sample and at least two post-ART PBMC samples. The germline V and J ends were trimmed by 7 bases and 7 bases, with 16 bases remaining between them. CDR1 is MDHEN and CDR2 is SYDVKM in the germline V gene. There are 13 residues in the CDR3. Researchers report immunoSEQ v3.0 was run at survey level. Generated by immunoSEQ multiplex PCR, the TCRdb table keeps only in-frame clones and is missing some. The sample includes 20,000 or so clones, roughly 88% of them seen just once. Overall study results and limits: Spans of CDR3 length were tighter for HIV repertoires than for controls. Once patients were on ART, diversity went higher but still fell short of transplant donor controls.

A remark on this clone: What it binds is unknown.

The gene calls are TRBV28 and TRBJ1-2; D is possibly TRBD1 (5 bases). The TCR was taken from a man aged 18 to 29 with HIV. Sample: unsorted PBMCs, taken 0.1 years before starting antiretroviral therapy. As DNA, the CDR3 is TGTGCCAGCACCTTTGGAGGGGCCCTTGGCTACACCTTC. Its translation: CASTFGGALGYTF.